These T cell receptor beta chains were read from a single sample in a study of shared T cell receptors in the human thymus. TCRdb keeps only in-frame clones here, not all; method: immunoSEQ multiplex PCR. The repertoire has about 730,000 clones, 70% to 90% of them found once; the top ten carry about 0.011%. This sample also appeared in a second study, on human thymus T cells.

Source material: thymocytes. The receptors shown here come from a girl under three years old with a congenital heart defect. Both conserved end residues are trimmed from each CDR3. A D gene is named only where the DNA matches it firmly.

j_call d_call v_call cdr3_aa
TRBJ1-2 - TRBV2 ASSKCRGGLSGYYGYT
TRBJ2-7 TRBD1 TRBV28 ASSTGQGRSYEQY
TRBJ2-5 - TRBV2 ASHKFQETQY
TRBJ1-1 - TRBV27 ASMLSGERNTEAF
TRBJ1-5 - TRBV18 ASSPETNSGNQPQH
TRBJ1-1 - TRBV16 ASSHPGFQNTEAF
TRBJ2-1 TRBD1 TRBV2 ASSQDRGPYNEQF
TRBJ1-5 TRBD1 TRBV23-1 ASSQSRDRGRGGNQPQH
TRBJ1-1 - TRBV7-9 ASSLRGRGAF
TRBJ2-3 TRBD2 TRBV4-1 ASSQDVAGSTDTQY
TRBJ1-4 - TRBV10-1 ASRLAEKLF
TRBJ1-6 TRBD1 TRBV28 ASSLGAGGDLNSPLH
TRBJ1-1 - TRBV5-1 ASSPERENTEAF
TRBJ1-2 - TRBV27 ASSRGRGNYGYT
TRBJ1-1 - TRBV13 ASSPEGRWTEAF